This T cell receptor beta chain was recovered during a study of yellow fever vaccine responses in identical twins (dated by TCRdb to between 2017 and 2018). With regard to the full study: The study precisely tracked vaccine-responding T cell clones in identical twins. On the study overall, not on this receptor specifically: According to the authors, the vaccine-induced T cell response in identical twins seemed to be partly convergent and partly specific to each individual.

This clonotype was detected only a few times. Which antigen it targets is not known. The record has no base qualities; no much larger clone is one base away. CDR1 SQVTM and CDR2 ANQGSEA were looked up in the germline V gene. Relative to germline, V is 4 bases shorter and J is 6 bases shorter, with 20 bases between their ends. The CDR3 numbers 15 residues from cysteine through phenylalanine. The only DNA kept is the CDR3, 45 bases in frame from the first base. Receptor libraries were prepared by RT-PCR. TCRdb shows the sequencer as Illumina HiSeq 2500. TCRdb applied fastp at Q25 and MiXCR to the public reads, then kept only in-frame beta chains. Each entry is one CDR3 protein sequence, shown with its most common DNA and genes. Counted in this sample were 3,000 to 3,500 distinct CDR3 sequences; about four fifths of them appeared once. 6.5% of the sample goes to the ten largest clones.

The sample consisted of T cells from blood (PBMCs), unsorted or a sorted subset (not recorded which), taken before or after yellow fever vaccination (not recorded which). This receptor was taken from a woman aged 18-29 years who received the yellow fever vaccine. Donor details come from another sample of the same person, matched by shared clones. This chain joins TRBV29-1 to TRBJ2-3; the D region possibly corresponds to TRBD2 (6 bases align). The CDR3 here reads CSVVGGLLPGDTQYF. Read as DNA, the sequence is TGCAGCGTTGTTGGGGGACTCCTCCCTGGGGATACGCAGTATTTT.